Below, one TCR beta chain is given with its context. The data derive from a study of T cell changes during pregnancy in multiple sclerosis. Sequencing was performed with immunoSEQ multiplex PCR; in TCRdb, only in-frame clones are kept and a portion is missing. This repertoire shows about 98,000 clones, about 90% found once; its top ten account for about 2.3%. Trimming stripped 6 bases from V and 3 bases from J, with 15 bases between. The CDR3 spans 14 residues. Germline V gene sequence: CDR1 SNHLY, CDR2 FYNNEI. This clonotype was obtained from a female donor in good health, enrolled as a control in a pregnancy study. The sequencing used peripheral blood, collected after pregnancy. The chain carries TRBV2 and TRBJ2-7, with a possible D match to TRBD1 (5 bases). The CDR3 sequence: CASRRGREGYEQYF. The CDR3 DNA reads as TGTGCCAGCAGGCGCGGCAGGGAAGGCTACGAGCAGTACTTC.